Below, 19 T cell receptor beta chains from the same sample are listed, as sequenced in a study of control samples from healthy donors and cancer patients. This table comes from immunoSEQ multiplex PCR, and its TCRdb copy is limited to in-frame clones, with some not included. The sample has about 73,000 clones, roughly nine tenths seen once. Sequencing was performed on blood. These receptors all stem from a woman in her fifties or sixties in good health.

The rearrangement uses TRBV11-3 and TRBJ2-2; 9 positions agree with TRBD2. After removal of 1 base from V and 8 bases from J, the junction contained 8 bases not matched to a gene. The CDR3 consists of 16 residues. Per germline, CDR1 SGHNT and CDR2 YENEEA. The CDR3 DNA follows: TGTGCCAGCAGCTTAGTACTAGCGGGCGGAGGAGGGGAGCTGTTTTTT. This translates into CASSLVLAGGGGELFF.

Written as DNA, the CDR3 is TGTGCCAGTAGTATTGGTACCTCCACAGGGTCAGGCGAGCAGTACTTC. It encodes CASSIGTSTGSGEQYF. The rearrangement uses TRBV19 and TRBJ2-7; a possible D gene is TRBD1 (6 bases). Trimming cost V 3 bases and J 6 bases, with 21 bases left between them. Per the germline V gene, CDR1 is LNHDA and CDR2 is SQIVND (reference sequence). The CDR3 sequence is 16 residues long.

CDR3 sequence reads: CASSSGTGVPGELFF. CDR3 DNA: TGTGCCAGCAGCTCCGGGACAGGGGTTCCCGGGGAGCTGTTTTTT. The chain joins TRBV5-8 to TRBJ2-2; TRBD1 aligns across 10 bases. Germline V gives CDR1 SGHTS, CDR2 YDEGEE. V trimming: 3 bases; J trimming: 6 bases; junction bases outside the gene matches: 5. The CDR3 spans 15 residues.

This clone was recorded once. The chain couples TRBV27 to TRBJ2-6; 8 bases fit TRBD2. Losses at the gene ends were 5 bases for V and 2 bases for J; bases not matched to a gene: 5. There are 16 residues in the CDR3. The germline V gene has CDR1 MNHEY and CDR2 SMNVEV (reference sequence). CDR3 amino acids: CASSPPGRAGANVLTF. The CDR3 DNA is TGTGCCAGCAGTCCCCCCGGGAGGGCTGGGGCCAACGTCCTGACTTTC.

The chain recombines TRBV4-1 with TRBJ1-4; D possibly corresponds to TRBD1 (5 bases). This CDR3 has 16 residues. CDR1 and CDR2 (germline): MGHRA, YSYEKL. Trimming shortened V by 1 base and J by 3 bases, and 12 bases separated the two germline ends. CDR3: CASSQGSTAPNEKLFF. CDR3 coding DNA: TGCGCCAGCAGCCAAGGTTCGACAGCACCTAATGAAAAACTGTTTTTT.

The chain has TRBV5-4 and TRBJ2-1, with a possible D match to TRBD1 (5 bases). Trimming took off 0 bases at V and 3 bases at J, with 7 bases between the two ends. The germline gives CDR1 SGHNT, CDR2 YYREEE (reference sequence). This CDR3 is 14 amino acids long. CDR3 in amino acids: CASSLVQGYNEQFF. The DNA of the CDR3 is TGTGCCAGCAGCTTGGTTCAGGGCTACAATGAGCAGTTCTTC. The full variable domain, rest sourced from reference TRBV5-4 and TRBJ2-1, is ETGVTQSPTHLIKTRGQQVTLRCSSQSGHNTVSWYQQALGQGPQFIFQYYREEENGRGNFPPRFSGLQFPNYSSELNVNALELDDSALYLCASSLVQGYNEQFFGPGTRLTVL.

A remark on this clone: One junction end does not reproduce the germline sequence, and a read error may be involved. The chain is built from TRBV23-1 and TRBJ2-2, with D perhaps matching TRBD1 or TRBD2 (5 bases each). TRBV23-1 falls under the ORF class, with uncertain function. This CDR3 contains 17 residues. In nucleotides, the CDR3 is TGCGCCAGCAGTCAATCGATGACTTCCGGGGAGTTTGGGGGAGCTGTTTTT. Its protein is CASSQSMTSGEFGGAVF.

In this sample, this clone turned up a few times. The chain links TRBV5-1 to TRBJ2-1; D is unresolved. The CDR3 loop spans 14 amino acids. Germline V gives CDR1 SGHRS, CDR2 YFSETQ. Trimming cost V 4 bases and J 1 base, with 9 bases left between them. As DNA, the CDR3 is TGCGCCAGCAGCCCCTACAGTTCCTACAATGAGCAGTTCTTC. It yields the protein CASSPYSSYNEQFF.

This chain uses TRBV18 with TRBJ1-3, with D unclear. The CDR3 runs to 14 residues. Trimming pared 2 bases from V and 0 bases from J, leaving 5 bases between. Per the germline V gene, CDR1 is KGHSH and CDR2 is LQKENI. CDR3 protein: CASSPVNSGNTIYF. CDR3 nucleotide sequence: TGTGCCAGCTCACCAGTCAACTCTGGAAACACCATATATTTT.

J is TRBJ2-2 and V is TRBV9; D possibly corresponds to TRBD2 (5 bases). Germline CDR1 is SGDLS and CDR2 is YYNGEE. The length of the CDR3 is 14 residues. With 4 bases removed from V and 3 bases from J, the gap between germline ends came to 10 bases. DNA of the CDR3: TGTGCCAGCAGCATCGAGGGAGACACCGGGGAGCTGTTTTTT. Amino acid sequence: CASSIEGDTGELFF.

The rearrangement links TRBV10-3 to TRBJ2-7; a weak D match, TRBD1 (5 bases). Per the germline V gene, CDR1 is ENHRY and CDR2 is SYGVKD. V dropped 3 bases and J dropped 3 bases, with 12 bases sitting between them. The CDR3 consists of 14 residues. The CDR3 is CAISDGKGFYEQYF. CDR3 sequence (DNA): TGTGCCATCAGTGATGGTAAGGGGTTCTACGAGCAGTACTTC.

This clone was seen only once. The chain's CDR3 is CASSLGAGNTGELFF. As DNA, the CDR3 is TGCGCCAGCAGCTTGGGGGCAGGGAACACCGGGGAGCTGTTTTTT. The chain joins TRBV5-1 to TRBJ2-2; D gene unclear. Trimming removed 0 bases from V and 1 base from J, with 7 bases in between. The CDR3 totals 15 residues. CDR1 and CDR2 (germline): SGHRS, YFSETQ.

V and J are TRBV19 and TRBJ1-1, with D hard to call. Per germline, CDR1 LNHDA and CDR2 SQIVND (reference sequence). This CDR3 spans 15 amino acids. The ends were cut back, 5 bases at V and 1 base at J, with 14 bases in the middle. CDR3 nucleotides: TGTGCCAGTAGTCTGATGACGGGCGGGAACACTGAAGCTTTCTTT. Translated: CASSLMTGGNTEAFF.

The chain employs TRBV28 and TRBJ1-2, with TRBD1 matching over 8 bases. From germline, CDR1 is MDHEN and CDR2 SYDVKM. The CDR3 totals 12 residues. J was trimmed by 6 bases and V by 7 bases; bases with no gene match: 4. In DNA, the CDR3 is TGTGCCAGCATCGGGACAGGAAATGGCTACACCTTC. Its translation: CASIGTGNGYTF.

This clone has just one count. The CDR3 region has the DNA TGCGCCAGCAGTTTGACCGGGACAGGGGTGAACATTCAGTACTTC. Protein: CASSLTGTGVNIQYF. V usage is TRBV5-1 and J usage is TRBJ2-4; 10 nucleotides agree with TRBD1. J gave up 7 bases and V 5 bases, and 9 bases lay outside the gene matches. CDR1 and CDR2 (germline): SGHRS, YFSETQ. This CDR3 contains 15 residues.

The chain recombines TRBV7-9 with TRBJ1-4; a possible D gene is TRBD1 (6 bases). This CDR3 is built from 13 residues. V was cut by 0 bases and J by 7 bases, with 6 bases left in between. Germline loops: CDR1 SEHNR, CDR2 FQNEAQ (reference sequence). In nucleotides, the CDR3 is TGTGCCAGCAGCTTAGCGGACAGTGAAAAACTGTTTTTT. It is translated as CASSLADSEKLFF.

This chain links TRBV21-1 with TRBJ2-7; TRBD2, the table's D call, lacks a check against the DNA. TRBV21-1 is shown as a pseudogene. The CDR3 loop spans 16 amino acids. CDR3 amino acids: CASSIGLAGVLYEQYF. The CDR3 bases are TGTGCCAGCAGCATTGGACTAGCGGGAGTGCTCTACGAGCAGTACTTC.

The CDR3 nucleotides are TGTGCCAGCAGCAGACCTGGGGGCCAAGAAAAACTGTTTTTT. It yields the protein CASSRPGGQEKLFF. The V gene is TRBV3-1 (or the pseudogene TRBV3-2), the J gene TRBJ1-4; D might be TRBD1 (6 bases). Trimming pared 5 bases from V and 8 bases from J, leaving 15 bases between. Germline CDR1 reads LGHDT; CDR2 reads YNNKEL (reference sequence). The CDR3 loop spans 14 amino acids.

The chain carries TRBV10-1 and TRBJ2-1; unclear D gene. This CDR3 has 13 amino acids. CDR1 and CDR2 from the germline V gene are WNHNN and SYGVQD (reference sequence). V lost 2 bases, J lost 9 bases, and 11 bases lay in between. The DNA for the CDR3 is TGCGCCAGCAGTGAGGGCGAGCAGGCTGAGCAGTTCTTC. It translates to CASSEGEQAEQFF.